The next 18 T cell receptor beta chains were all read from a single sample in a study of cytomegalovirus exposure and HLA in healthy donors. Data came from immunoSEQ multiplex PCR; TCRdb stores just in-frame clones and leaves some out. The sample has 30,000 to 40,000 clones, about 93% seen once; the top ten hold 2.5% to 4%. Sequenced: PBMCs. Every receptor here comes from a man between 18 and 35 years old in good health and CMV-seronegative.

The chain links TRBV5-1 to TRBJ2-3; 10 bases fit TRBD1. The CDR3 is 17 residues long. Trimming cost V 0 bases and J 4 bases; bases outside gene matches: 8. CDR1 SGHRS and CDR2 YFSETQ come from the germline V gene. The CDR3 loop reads CASSLDSTGGWADTQYF. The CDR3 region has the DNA TGCGCCAGCAGCTTGGATTCGACAGGGGGCTGGGCAGATACGCAGTATTTT.

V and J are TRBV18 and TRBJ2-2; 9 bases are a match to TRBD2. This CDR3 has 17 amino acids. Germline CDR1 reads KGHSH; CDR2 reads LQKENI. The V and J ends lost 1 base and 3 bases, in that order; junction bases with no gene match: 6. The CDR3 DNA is TGTGCCAGCTCACCACTCCAAGCGGGGGGTTACACCGGGGAGCTGTTTTTT. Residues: CASSPLQAGGYTGELFF.

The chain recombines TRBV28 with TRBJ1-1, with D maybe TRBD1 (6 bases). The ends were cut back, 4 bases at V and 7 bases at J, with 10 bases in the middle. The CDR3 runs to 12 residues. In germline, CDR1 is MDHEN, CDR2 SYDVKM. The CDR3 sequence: CASSWGGLEAFF. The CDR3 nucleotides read TGTGCCAGCAGTTGGGGGGGCCTTGAAGCTTTCTTT.

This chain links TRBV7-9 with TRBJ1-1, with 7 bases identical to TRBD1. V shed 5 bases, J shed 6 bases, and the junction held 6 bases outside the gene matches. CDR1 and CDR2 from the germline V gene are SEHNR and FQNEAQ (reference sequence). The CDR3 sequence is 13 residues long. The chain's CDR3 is CASSPRQGAEAFF. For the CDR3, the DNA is TGTGCCAGCAGCCCCAGACAGGGCGCTGAAGCTTTCTTT.

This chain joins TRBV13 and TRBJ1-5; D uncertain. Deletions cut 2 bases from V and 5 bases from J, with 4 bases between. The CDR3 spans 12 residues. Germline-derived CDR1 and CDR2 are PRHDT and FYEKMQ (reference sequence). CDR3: CASSLFDQPQHF. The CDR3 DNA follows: TGTGCCAGCAGCTTATTCGATCAGCCCCAGCATTTT.

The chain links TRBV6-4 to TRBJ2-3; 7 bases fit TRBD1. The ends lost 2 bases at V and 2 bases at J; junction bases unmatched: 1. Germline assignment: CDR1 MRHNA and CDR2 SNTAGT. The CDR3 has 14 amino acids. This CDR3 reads CASSDTGDTDTQYF. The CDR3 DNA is TGTGCCAGCAGTGACACAGGGGACACAGATACGCAGTATTTT.

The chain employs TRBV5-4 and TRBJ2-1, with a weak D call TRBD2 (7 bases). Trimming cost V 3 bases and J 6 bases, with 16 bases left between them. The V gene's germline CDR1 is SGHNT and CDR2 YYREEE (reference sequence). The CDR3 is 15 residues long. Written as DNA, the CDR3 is TGTGCCAGCAGCTCCGGGGGGCCCAATCCCAATGAGCAGTTCTTC. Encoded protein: CASSSGGPNPNEQFF.

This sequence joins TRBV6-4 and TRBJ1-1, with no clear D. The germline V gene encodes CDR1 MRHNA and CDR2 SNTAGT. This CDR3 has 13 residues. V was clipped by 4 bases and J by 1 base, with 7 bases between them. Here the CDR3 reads CASSVSENTEAFF. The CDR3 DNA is TGTGCCAGCAGTGTGTCAGAGAACACTGAAGCTTTCTTT.

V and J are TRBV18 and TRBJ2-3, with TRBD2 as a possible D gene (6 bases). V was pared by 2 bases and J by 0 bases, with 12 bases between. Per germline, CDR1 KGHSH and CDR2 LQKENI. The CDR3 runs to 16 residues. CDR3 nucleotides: TGTGCCAGCTCACCATCGGCGGGGACTAGCACAGATACGCAGTATTTT. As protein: CASSPSAGTSTDTQYF.

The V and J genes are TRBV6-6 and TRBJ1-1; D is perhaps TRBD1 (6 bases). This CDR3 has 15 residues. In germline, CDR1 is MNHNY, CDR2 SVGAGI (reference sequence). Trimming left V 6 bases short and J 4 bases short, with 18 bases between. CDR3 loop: CASRRGGEGSTEAFF. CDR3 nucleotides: TGTGCCAGCAGGCGAGGGGGGGAGGGAAGCACTGAAGCTTTCTTT.

The CDR3 region is CASSVATSNNSPLHF. DNA of the CDR3: TGTGCCAGCAGCGTAGCTACTTCGAATAATTCACCCCTCCACTTT. The rearrangement links TRBV9 to TRBJ1-6; D remains unclear. The CDR3 spans 15 residues. Per germline, CDR1 SGDLS and CDR2 YYNGEE. The V gene lost 0 bases and the J gene lost 5 bases, with 9 bases spanning the gap. The full variable domain, with the rest looked up from reference TRBV9 and TRBJ1-6, is DSGVTQTPKHLITATGQRVTLRCSPRSGDLSVYWYQQSLDQGLQFLIQYYNGEERAKGNILERFSAQQFPDLHSELNLSSLELGDSALYFCASSVATSNNSPLHFGNGTRLTVT.

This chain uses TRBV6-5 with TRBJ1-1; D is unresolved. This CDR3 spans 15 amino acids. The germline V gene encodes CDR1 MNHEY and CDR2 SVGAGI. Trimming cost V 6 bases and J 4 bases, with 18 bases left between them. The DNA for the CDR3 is TGTGCCAGCAGCCCCGGAGGAGAGGGCGGCACTGAAGCTTTCTTT. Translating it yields CASSPGGEGGTEAFF.

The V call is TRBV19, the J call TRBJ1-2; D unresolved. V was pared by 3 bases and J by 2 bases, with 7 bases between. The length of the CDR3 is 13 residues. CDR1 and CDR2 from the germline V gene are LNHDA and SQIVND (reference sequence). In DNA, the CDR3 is TGTGCCAGTAGTATCGGGAGCAACTATGGCTACACCTTC. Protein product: CASSIGSNYGYTF.

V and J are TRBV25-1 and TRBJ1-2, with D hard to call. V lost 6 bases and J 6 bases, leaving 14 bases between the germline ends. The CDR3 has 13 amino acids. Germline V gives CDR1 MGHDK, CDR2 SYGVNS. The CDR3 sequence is CASSDWTEDGYTF. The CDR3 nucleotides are TGTGCCAGCAGCGACTGGACGGAGGATGGCTACACCTTC.

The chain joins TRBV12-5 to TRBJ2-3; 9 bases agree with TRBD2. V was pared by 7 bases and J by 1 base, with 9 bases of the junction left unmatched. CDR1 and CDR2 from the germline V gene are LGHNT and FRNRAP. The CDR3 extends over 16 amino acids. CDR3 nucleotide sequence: TGTGCTAGTGCCCCAGGGCGGACTAGCGGCACAGATACGCAGTATTTT. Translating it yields CASAPGRTSGTDTQYF.

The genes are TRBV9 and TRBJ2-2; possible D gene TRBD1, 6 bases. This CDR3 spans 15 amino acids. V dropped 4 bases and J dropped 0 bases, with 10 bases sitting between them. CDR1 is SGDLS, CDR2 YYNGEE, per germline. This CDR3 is CASSWTDTNTGELFF. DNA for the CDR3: TGTGCCAGCAGCTGGACAGACACGAACACCGGGGAGCTGTTTTTT.

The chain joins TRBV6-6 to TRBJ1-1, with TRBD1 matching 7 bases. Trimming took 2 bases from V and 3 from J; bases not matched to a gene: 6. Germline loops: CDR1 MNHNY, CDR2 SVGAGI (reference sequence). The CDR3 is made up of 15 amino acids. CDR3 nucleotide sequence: TGTGCCAGCAGTTACGCGACAGGGAGTGACACTGAAGCTTTCTTT. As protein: CASSYATGSDTEAFF.

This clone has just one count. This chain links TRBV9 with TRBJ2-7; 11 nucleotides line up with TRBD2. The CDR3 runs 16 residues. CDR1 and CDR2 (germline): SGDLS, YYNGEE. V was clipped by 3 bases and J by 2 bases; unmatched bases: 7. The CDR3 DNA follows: TGTGCCAGCAGCGAGGGACTAGCGGCCCTGACCTACGAGCAGTACTTC. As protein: CASSEGLAALTYEQYF.